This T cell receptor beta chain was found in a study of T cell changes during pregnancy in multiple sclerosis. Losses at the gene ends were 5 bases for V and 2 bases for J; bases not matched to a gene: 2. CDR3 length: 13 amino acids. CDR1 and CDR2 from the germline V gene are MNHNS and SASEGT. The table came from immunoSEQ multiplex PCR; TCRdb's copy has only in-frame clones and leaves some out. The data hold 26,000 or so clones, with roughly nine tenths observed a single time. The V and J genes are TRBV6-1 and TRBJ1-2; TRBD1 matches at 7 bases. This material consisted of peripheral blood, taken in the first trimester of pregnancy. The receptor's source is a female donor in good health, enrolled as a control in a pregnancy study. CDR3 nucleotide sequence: TGTGCCAGCAGTCCGGGACAGAACTATGGCTACACCTTC. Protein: CASSPGQNYGYTF.